This entry describes one TCR beta chain. This sample was taken from a study of OX40 agonist ivuxolimab in advanced cancers. As for the study in general: Hepatocellular carcinoma, melanoma, renal cell or head and neck cancer affected the dose-escalation patients.

Trimming pared 4 bases from V and 1 base from J, leaving 16 bases between. Germline assignment: CDR1 SGHTA and CDR2 FQGNSA. This CDR3 has 16 amino acids. Libraries were prepared by immunoSEQ multiplex PCR; TCRdb keeps only in-frame clonotypes and omits some of them. The repertoire has over 50,000 clones, 88% of them found once; the top ten carry more than 4.5%. V is TRBV7-2 and J is TRBJ1-1; D may be TRBD1 (6 bases). This sequence originates from an adult with an advanced solid tumor such as melanoma, head and neck, liver or kidney cancer. Sequenced here: CD4+ or CD8+ T cells sorted from blood, sampled in a trial of the OX40 agonist ivuxolimab. The chain's CDR3 is CASSSLSGTQNTEAFF. The CDR3 nucleotides are TGTGCCAGCAGCTCTCTTTCCGGGACACAGAACACTGAAGCTTTCTTT.